This TCR beta chain was recovered during a study of neoadjuvant anti-PD-1 for oral cavity cancer. In the study overall: Patients without progression got a fourth dose around day 43.

The CDR3 covers 17 residues. Deletions cut 5 bases from V and 0 bases from J, with 17 bases between. Germline V lookup: CDR1 MDHEN, CDR2 SYDVKM. Tumor libraries mostly used approximately 4.9 ug genomic DNA, two replicates each. The method was immunoSEQ multiplex PCR; TCRdb's version includes in-frame clones alone and lacks a portion of them. Among about 11,000 clones, 40% to 65% were seen once, and the ten largest hold approximately 26%. This sample comprised tumor tissue, obtained before nivolumab (anti-PD-1) treatment. The J gene is TRBJ1-3, the V gene TRBV28; D gene uncertain. This clonotype originated in a person between 35 and 79 years old with oral cavity squamous cell carcinoma. CDR3 amino acids: CASSTFLTVLSGNTIYF. CDR3 sequence (DNA): TGTGCCAGCAGTACTTTCCTAACTGTCCTCTCTGGAAACACCATATATTTT.